This T cell receptor (beta chain) was observed in a study of PD-1 blockade in classical Hodgkin lymphoma. The CDR3 covers 13 residues. V shed 4 bases and J shed 7 bases, with 11 bases lying between them. Repertoires were generated with immunoSEQ multiplex PCR, while TCRdb's copy carries only in-frame clones and drops some. Among about 4,200 clones listed, approximately 71% were seen once. Regarding this clone: Its antigen remains unidentified.

All the patients suffered relapse after autologous stem cell transplantation, and brentuximab vedotin exposure differed. Each best response was a complete response, a partial response or progressive disease. Whole-study findings and limits: Similar baseline diversity was found in complete responders and newly diagnosed patients. Compared with healthy donors, newly diagnosed patients reportedly showed lower baseline TCR diversity.

The TCR comes from a human donor with classical Hodgkin lymphoma. Here the sequenced sample was peripheral blood mononuclear cells (PBMCs), taken before the second cycle of nivolumab. The chain has TRBV7-1 and TRBJ1-5; no clear D. TRBV7-1 belongs to the ORF category, with a function that is uncertain. As DNA, the CDR3 is TGTGCCAGCAGCTTAGAAGCGTTCCAGCCCCAGCATTTT. Its translation is CASSLEAFQPQHF.